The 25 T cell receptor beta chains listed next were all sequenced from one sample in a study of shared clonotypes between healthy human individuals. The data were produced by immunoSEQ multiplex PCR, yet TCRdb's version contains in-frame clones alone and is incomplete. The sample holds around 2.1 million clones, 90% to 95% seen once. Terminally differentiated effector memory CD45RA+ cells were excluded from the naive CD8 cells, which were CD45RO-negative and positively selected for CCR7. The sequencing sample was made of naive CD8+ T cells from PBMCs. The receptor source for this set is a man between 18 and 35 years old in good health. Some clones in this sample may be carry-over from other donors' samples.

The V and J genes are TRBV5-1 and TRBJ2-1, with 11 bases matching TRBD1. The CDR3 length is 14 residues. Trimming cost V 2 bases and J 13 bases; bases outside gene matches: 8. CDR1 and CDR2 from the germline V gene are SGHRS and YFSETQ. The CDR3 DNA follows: TGCGCCAGCAGCTTCACGGGACAGGGGGGAACCCAGTTCTTC. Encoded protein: CASSFTGQGGTQFF.

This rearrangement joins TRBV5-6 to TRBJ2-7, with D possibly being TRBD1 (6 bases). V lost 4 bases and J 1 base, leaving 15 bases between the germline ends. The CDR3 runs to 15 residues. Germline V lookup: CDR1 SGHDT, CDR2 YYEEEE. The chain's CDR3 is CASSSQQGWSYEQYF. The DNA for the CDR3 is TGTGCCAGCAGCAGCCAACAGGGTTGGTCCTACGAGCAGTACTTC.

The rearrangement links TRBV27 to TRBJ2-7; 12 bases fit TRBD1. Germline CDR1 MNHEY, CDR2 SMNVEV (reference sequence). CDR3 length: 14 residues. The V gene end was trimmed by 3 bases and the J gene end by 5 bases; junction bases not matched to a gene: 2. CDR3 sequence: CASSFGTGGDEQYF. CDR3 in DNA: TGTGCCAGCAGTTTCGGGACAGGGGGCGACGAGCAGTACTTC.

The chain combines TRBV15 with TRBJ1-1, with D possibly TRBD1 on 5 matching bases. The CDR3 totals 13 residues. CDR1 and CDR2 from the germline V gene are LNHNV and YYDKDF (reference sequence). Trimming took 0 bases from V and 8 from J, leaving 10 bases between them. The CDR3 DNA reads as TGTGCCACCAGCAGAGATGAGACAGCCGAAGCTTTCTTT. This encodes CATSRDETAEAFF.

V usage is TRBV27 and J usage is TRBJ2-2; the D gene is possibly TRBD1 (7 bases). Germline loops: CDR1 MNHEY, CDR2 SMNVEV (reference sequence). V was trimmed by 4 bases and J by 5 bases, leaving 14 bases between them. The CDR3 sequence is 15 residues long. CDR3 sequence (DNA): TGTGCCAGCAGTTATGGAGGGGGCATAACCGGGGAGCTGTTTTTT. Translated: CASSYGGGITGELFF.

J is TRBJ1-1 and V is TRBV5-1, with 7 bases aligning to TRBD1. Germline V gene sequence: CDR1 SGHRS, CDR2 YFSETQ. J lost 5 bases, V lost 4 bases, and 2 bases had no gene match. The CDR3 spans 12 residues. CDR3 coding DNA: TGCGCCAGCAGCCAGGGGGGTACTGAAGCTTTCTTT. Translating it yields CASSQGGTEAFF. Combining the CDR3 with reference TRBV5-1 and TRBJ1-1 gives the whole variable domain KAGVTQTPRYLIKTRGQQVTLSCSPISGHRSVSWYQQTPGQGLQFLFEYFSETQRNKGNFPGRFSGRQFSNSRSEMNVSTLELGDSALYLCASSQGGTEAFFGQGTRLTVV.

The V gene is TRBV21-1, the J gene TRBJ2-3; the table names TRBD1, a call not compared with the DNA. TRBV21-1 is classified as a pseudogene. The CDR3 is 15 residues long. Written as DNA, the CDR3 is TGTGCCAGCAGCGACAGGGGGGAAGGCACAGATACGCAGTATTTT. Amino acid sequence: CASSDRGEGTDTQYF.

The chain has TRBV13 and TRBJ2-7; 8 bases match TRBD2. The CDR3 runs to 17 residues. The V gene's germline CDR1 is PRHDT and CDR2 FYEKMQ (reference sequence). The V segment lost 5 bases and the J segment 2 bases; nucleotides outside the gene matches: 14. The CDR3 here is CASSIYPGREDTYEQYF. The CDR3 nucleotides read TGTGCCAGCAGCATCTACCCCGGGCGGGAGGATACCTACGAGCAGTACTTC.

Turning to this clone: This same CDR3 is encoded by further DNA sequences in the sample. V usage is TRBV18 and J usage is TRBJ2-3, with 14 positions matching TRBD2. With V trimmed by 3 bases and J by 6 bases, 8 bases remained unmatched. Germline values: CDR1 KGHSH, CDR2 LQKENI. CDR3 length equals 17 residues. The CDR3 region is CASSPPGLAGVVDTQYF. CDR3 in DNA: TGTGCCAGCTCACCGCCGGGACTAGCGGGAGTGGTGGATACGCAGTATTTT.

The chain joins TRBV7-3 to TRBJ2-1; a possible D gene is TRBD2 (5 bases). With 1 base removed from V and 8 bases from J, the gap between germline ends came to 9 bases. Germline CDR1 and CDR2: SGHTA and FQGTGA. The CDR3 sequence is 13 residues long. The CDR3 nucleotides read TGTGCCAGCAGCTTAAGCCTAGCAGATGAGCAGTTCTTC. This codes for CASSLSLADEQFF.

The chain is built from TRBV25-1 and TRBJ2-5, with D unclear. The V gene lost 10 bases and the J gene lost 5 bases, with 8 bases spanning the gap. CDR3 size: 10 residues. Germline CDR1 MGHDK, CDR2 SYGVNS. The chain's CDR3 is CATGAETQYF. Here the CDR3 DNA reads TGTGCCACTGGCGCGGAGACCCAGTACTTC.

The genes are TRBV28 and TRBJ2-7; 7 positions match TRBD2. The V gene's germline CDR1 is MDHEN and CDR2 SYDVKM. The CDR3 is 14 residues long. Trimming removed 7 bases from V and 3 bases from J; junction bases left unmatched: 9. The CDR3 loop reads CASIPRLANYEQYF. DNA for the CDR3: TGTGCCAGCATCCCCAGACTAGCTAACTACGAGCAGTACTTC.

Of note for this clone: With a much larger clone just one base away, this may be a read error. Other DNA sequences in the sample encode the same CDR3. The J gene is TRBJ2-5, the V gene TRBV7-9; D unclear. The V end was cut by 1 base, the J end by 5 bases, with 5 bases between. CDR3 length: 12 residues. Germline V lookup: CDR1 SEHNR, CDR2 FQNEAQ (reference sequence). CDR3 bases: TGTGCCAGCAGCTTAGTTCGGGAGACCCAGTACTTC. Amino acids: CASSLVRETQYF.

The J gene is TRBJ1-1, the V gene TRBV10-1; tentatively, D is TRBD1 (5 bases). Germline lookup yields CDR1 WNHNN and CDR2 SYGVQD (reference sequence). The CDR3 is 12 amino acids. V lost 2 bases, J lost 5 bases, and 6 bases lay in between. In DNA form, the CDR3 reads TGCGCCAGCAGTGAGGACAGAACTGAAGCTTTCTTT. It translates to CASSEDRTEAFF.

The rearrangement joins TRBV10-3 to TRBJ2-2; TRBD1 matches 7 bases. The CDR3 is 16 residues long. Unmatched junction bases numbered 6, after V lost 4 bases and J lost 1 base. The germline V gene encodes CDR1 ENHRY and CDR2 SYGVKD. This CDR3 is CAISVKTGMNTGELFF. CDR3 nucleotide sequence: TGTGCCATCAGTGTCAAGACAGGGATGAACACCGGGGAGCTGTTTTTT.

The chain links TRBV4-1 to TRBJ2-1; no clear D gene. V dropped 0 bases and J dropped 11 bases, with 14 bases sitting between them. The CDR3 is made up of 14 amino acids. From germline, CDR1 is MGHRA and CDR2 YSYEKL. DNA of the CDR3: TGCGCCAGCAGCCAAGATTTAAAGGCGTCTAAGCAGTTCTTC. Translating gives CASSQDLKASKQFF.

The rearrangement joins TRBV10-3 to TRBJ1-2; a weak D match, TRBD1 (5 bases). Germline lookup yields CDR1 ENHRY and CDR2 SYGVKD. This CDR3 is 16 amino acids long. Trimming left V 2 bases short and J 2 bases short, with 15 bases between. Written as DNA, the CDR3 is TGTGCCATCAGTGAGCGTTGGGACGGTCGGAACTATGGCTACACCTTC. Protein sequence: CAISERWDGRNYGYTF.

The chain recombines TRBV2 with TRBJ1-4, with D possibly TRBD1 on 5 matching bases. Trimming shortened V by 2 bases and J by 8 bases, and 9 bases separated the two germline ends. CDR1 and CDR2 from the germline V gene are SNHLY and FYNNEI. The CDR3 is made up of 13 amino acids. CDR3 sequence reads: CASSESGREKLFF. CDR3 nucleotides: TGTGCCAGCAGTGAATCAGGGAGGGAAAAACTGTTTTTT.

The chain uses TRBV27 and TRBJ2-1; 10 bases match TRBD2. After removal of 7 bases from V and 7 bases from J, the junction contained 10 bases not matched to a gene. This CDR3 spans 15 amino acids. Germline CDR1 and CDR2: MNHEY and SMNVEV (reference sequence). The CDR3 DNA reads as TGTGCCAGCAATCCCGGGACTAGCGTGTCTAATGAGCAGTTCTTC. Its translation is CASNPGTSVSNEQFF.

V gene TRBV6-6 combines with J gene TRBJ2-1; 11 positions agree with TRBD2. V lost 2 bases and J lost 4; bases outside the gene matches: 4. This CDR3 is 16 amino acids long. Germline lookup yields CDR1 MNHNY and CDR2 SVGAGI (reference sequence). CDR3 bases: TGTGCCAGCAGTTACCCGACTAGCGGGACTTACAATGAGCAGTTCTTC. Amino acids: CASSYPTSGTYNEQFF.

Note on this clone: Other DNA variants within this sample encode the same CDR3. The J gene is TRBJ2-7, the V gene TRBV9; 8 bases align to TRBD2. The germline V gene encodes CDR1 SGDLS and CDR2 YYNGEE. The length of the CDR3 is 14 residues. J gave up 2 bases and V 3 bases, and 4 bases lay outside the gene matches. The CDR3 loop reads CASSAGLGAYEQYF. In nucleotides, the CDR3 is TGTGCCAGCAGCGCGGGACTAGGGGCCTACGAGCAGTACTTC.

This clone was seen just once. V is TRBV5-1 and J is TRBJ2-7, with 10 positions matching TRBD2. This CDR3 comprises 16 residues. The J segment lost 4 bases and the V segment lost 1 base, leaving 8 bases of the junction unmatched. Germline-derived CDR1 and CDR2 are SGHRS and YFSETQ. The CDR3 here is CASSLTSGTKGYEQYF. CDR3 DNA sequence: TGCGCCAGCAGCTTGACTAGCGGGACTAAGGGGTACGAGCAGTACTTC.

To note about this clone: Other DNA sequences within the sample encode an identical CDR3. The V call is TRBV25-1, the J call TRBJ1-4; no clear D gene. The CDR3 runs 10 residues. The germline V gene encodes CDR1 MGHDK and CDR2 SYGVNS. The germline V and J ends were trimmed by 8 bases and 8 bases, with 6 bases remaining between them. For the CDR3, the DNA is TGTGCCAGCTCAGGCGAAAAACTGTTTTTT. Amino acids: CASSGEKLFF.

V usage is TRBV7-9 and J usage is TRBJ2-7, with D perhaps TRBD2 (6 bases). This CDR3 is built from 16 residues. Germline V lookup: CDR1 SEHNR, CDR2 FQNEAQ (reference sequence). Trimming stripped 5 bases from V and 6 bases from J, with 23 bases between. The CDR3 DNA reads TGTGCCAGCAGCCACTTTAAAGGAGGGGCCTTGACCGAGCAGTACTTC. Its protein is CASSHFKGGALTEQYF.

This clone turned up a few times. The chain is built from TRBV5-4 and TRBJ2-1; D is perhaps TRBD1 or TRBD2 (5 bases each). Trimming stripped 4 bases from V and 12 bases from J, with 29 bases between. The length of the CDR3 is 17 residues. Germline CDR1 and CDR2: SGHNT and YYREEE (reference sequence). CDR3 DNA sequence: TGTGCCAGCAGCCGGGACGGCGAGTCGGCTACAAATTGGGGGCAGTTCTTC. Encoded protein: CASSRDGESATNWGQFF.